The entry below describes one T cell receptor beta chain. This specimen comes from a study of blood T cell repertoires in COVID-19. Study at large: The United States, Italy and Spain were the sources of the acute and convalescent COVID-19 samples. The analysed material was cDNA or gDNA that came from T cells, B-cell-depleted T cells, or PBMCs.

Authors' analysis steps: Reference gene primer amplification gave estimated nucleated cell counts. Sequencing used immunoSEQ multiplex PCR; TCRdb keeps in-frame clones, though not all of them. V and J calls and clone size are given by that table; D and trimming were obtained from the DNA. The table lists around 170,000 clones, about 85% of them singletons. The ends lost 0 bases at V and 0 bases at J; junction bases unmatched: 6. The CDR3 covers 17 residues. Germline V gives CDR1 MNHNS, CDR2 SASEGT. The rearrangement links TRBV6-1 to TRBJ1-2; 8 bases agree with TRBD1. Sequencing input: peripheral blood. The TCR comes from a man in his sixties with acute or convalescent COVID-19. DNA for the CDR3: TGTGCCAGCAGTGAAGCCACGGGACAGGTTCCTAACTATGGCTACACCTTC. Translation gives CASSEATGQVPNYGYTF.